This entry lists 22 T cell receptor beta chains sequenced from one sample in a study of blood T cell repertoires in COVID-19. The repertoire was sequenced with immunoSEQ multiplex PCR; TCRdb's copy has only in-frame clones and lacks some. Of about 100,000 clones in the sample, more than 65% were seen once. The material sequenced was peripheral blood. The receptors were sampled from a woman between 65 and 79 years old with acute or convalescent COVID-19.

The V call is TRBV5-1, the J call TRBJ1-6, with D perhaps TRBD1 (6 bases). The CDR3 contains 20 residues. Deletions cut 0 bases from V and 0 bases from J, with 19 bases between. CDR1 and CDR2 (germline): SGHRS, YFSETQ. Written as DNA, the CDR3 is TGCGCCAGCAGCTTGGCAGGGGTCGTACTACCGAGCTCCTATAATTCACCCCTCCACTTT. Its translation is CASSLAGVVLPSSYNSPLHF.

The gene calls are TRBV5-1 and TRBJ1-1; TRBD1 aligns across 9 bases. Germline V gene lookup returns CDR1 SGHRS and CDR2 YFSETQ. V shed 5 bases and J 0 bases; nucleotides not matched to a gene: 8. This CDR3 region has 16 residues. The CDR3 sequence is CASSSTGQGLNTEAFF. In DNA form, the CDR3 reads TGCGCCAGCAGTTCAACCGGACAGGGGTTGAACACTGAAGCTTTCTTT.

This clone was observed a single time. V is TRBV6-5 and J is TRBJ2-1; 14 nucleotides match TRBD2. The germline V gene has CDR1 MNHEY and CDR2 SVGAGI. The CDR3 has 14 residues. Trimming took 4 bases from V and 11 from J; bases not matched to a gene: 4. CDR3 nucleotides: TGTGCCAGCAGTTGGGGGACTAGCGGGGGCCAGCAGTTCTTC. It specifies CASSWGTSGGQQFF.

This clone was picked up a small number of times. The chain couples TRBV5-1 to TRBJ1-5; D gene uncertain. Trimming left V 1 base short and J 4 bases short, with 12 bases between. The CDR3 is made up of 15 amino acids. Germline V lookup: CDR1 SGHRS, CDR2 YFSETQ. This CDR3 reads CASSLSAGLNQPQHF. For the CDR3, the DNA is TGCGCCAGCAGCTTGTCGGCAGGCCTTAATCAGCCCCAGCATTTT.

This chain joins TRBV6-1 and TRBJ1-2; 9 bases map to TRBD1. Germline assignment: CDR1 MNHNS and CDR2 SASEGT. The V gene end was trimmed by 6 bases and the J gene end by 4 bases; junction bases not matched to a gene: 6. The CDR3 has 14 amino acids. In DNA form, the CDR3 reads TGTGCCAGCAGCACCGGGACAGGGATCTATGGCTACACCTTC. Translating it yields CASSTGTGIYGYTF.

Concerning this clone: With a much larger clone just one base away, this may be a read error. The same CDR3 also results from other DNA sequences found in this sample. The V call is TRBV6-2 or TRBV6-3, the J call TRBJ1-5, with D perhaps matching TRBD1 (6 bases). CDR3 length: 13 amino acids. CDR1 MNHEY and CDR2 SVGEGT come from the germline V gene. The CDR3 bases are TGTGCCAGCAGTCGTCAGGGGAGCCAGCCCCAACATTTT. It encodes CASSRQGSQPQHF.

CDR3 sequence: CASSPGLAGSTTDTQYF. DNA for the CDR3: TGTGCCAGCAGCCCGGGACTAGCGGGCTCAACCACAGATACGCAGTATTTT. This chain uses TRBV6-2 or TRBV6-3 with TRBJ2-3; 12 bases map to TRBD2. V lost 6 bases, J lost 2 bases, and 9 bases stayed unmatched. Germline loops: CDR1 MNHEY, CDR2 SVGEGT. The CDR3 runs to 17 residues.

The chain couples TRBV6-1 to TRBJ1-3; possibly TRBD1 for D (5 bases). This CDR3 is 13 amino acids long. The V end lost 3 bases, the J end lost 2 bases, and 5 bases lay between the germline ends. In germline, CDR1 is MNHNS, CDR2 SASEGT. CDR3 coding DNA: TGTGCCAGCAGTGAGACAGCTGGAAACACCATATATTTT. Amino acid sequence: CASSETAGNTIYF.

The CDR3 sequence is CASSLLQGNQPQHF. DNA of the CDR3: TGTGCCAGCAGTTTACTACAGGGCAATCAGCCCCAGCATTTT. The chain links TRBV28 to TRBJ1-5; weak D call: TRBD1 (5 bases). Trimming removed 2 bases at V and 2 bases at J, with 7 bases between. This CDR3 is 14 amino acids long. Germline V gives CDR1 MDHEN, CDR2 SYDVKM.

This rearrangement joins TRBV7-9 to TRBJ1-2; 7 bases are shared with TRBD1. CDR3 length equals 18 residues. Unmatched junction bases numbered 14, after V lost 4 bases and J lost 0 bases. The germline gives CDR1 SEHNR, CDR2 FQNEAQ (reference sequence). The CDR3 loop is CASSSRPLGQTSNYGYTF. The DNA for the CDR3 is TGTGCCAGCAGCTCCCGCCCCCTGGGACAGACCTCTAACTATGGCTACACCTTC.

In DNA, the CDR3 is TGTGCCAGCTCACCAGTCATGAACACTGAAGCTTTCTTT. The encoded protein is CASSPVMNTEAFF. The chain has TRBV18 and TRBJ1-1; D not certain. The V and J ends lost 2 bases and 0 bases respectively, with 4 bases between them. The CDR3 loop spans 13 amino acids. Germline loops: CDR1 KGHSH, CDR2 LQKENI. The full variable domain, in which reference TRBV18 and TRBJ1-1 provide the parts outside the CDR3, is NAGVMQNPRHLVRRRGQEARLRCSPMKGHSHVYWYRQLPEEGLKFMVYLQKENIIDESGMPKERFSAEFPKEGPSILRIQQVVRGDSAAYFCASSPVMNTEAFFGQGTRLTVV.

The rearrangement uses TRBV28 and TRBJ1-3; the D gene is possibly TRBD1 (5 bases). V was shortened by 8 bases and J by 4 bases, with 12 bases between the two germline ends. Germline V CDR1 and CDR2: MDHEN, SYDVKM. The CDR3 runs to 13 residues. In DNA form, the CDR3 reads TGTGCCAGCGACAGCATGGGAGGAAACACCATATATTTT. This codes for CASDSMGGNTIYF.

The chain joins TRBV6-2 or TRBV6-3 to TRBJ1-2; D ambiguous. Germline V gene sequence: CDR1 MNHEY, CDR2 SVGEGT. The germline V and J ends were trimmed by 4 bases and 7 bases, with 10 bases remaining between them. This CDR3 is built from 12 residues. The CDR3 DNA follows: TGTGCCAGCAGTTTAAGGGAGAGTGGCTACACCTTC. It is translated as CASSLRESGYTF.

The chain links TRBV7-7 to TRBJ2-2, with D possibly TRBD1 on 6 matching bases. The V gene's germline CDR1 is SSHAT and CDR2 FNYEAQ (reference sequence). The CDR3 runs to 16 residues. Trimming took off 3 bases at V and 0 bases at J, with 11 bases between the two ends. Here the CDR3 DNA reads TGTGCCAGCAGCTTGAGGGCAGGGGCGAACACCGGGGAGCTGTTTTTT. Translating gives CASSLRAGANTGELFF.

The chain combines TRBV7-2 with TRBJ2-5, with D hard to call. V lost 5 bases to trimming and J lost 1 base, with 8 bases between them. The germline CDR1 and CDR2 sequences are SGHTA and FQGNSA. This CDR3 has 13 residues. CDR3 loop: CASSPGPQETQYF. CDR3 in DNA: TGTGCCAGCAGCCCAGGCCCCCAAGAGACCCAGTACTTC.

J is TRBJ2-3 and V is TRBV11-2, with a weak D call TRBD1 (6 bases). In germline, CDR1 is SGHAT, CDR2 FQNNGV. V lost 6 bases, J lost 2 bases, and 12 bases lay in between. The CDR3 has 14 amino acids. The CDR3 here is CASRQDSYTDTQYF. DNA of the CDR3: TGTGCCAGCAGACAGGACAGCTACACAGATACGCAGTATTTT.

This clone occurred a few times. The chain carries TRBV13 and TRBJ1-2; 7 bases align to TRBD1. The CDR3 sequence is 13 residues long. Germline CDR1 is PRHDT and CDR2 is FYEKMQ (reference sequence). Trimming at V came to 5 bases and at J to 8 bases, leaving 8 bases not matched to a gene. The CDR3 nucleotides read TGTGCCAGCAGCACGACGACAGGGAGGGGCTACACCTTC. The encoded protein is CASSTTTGRGYTF.

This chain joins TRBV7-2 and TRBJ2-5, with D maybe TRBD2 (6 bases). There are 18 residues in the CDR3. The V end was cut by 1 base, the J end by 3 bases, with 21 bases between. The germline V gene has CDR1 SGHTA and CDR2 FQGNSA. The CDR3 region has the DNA TGTGCCAGCAGCTTAGATGGGACTGCTGCTTTGAACAAAGAGACCCAGTACTTC. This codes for CASSLDGTAALNKETQYF.

Here the CDR3 reads CASSQDLSRGLGYTF. CDR3 sequence (DNA): TGCGCCAGCAGCCAAGATCTAAGCAGGGGGCTCGGCTACACCTTC. The gene calls are TRBV4-1 and TRBJ1-2; 8 bases are a match to TRBD1. Germline CDR1 reads MGHRA; CDR2 reads YSYEKL. With 0 bases clipped from V and 8 bases from J, the junction kept 8 bases outside the gene matches. The CDR3 has 15 residues.

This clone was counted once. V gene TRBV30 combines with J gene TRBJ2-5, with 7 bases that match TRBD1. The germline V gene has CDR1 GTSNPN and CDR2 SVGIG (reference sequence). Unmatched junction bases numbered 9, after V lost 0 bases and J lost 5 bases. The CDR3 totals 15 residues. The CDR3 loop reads CAWSVQGTAGETQYF. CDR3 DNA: TGTGCCTGGAGTGTACAGGGGACAGCTGGGGAGACCCAGTACTTC.

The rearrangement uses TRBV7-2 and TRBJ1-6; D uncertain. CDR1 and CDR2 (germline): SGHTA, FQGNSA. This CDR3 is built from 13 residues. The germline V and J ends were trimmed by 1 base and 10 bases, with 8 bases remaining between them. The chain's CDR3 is CASSLGALSPLHF. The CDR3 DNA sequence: TGTGCCAGCAGCTTAGGAGCTCTATCACCCCTCCACTTT.

The CDR3 loop is CASSHSRDTEAFF. In nucleotides, the CDR3 is TGTGCCAGCTCCCATTCCCGGGACACTGAAGCTTTCTTT. V gene TRBV18 combines with J gene TRBJ1-1; D is unresolved. The CDR3 is 13 residues long. The V end lost 6 bases, the J end lost 3 bases, and 11 bases lay between the germline ends. Per germline, CDR1 KGHSH and CDR2 LQKENI.